This note documents a single T cell receptor (beta chain) sequence. Its cognate antigen is unknown. This sample is part of a study of radiation and T cells in renal cell carcinoma. Study-wide points: From baseline, blood top tumor clonotypes peaked at 2 weeks post-radiation.

Time point given: baseline pretreatment blood. Treatment noted: 15 Gy SBRT to primary tumor, nephrectomy 4 weeks later. Radiation-treated patients gave blood at baseline, week 2 and week 4. This renal cell carcinoma was of the clear cell type. This CDR3 spans 16 amino acids. V lost 3 bases to trimming and J lost 9 bases; unmatched junction nucleotides: 8. Germline V gene data show CDR1 as LGHNA and CDR2 as YNFKEQ. The data were produced by immunoSEQ multiplex PCR, yet TCRdb's version contains in-frame clones alone and is incomplete. This table has some 150,000 clones, around 78% appearing once. This TCR derives from a woman aged 45 to 65 with renal cell carcinoma. This chain links TRBV4-2 with TRBJ2-1, with TRBD2 identical over 13 bases. Sequencing used blood, obtained from a patient whose treatment included radiotherapy and nephrectomy. CDR3 loop: CASSHGTSGRAGEQFF. The CDR3 bases are TGTGCCAGCAGCCATGGCACTAGCGGGAGGGCCGGTGAGCAGTTCTTC.